What follows describes a single TCR beta chain. TCRdb re-analysed the RT-PCR reads in MiXCR, keeping a single row per CDR3 protein. Here the sample spans approximately 720,000 distinct CDR3 sequences, approximately 15% being singletons. Per germline, CDR1 SQVTM and CDR2 ANQGSEA. The CDR3 loop spans 14 amino acids. V lost 7 bases, J lost 7 bases, and 19 bases lay in between. Source material: memory CD4+ T cells from blood. This TCR came from a female donor in good health, serving as a healthy control. The chain is built from TRBV29-1 and TRBJ1-4; D may be TRBD1 (5 bases). CDR3 DNA: TGCAGCGCTCAAACCAGGGTGGAGGGTGAAAAACTGTTTTTT. Encoded protein: CSAQTRVEGEKLFF.